This T cell receptor (beta chain) was profiled in a study of CD8+ T cells in alopecia areata. Sequencing relied on a cDNA template that was reverse transcribed from extracted RNA. Clones were read by immunoSEQ multiplex PCR, and TCRdb kept only the in-frame ones, dropping some. This table has roughly 250,000 clones, around 64% appearing once. Germline V gene lookup returns CDR1 LGHNA and CDR2 YSLEER. This CDR3 region has 12 residues. V was shortened by 5 bases and J by 7 bases, with 11 bases between the two germline ends. Treatment noted: oral pan-JAK inhibitor, 5-10 mg twice daily. Researchers gathered lesional scalp punch biopsies and peripheral blood from patients with alopecia areata. In its sample, this clone was seen once.

Material: CD4+ T cells sorted from blood, obtained around week 54, from a patient treated with tofacitinib. The sequence was collected from a human donor with alopecia areata. The chain joins TRBV4-3 to TRBJ1-2, with a weak D call TRBD1 (6 bases). The CDR3 nucleotides are TGCGCCAGCAGCTCAGGGGCGGGTGGCTACACCTTC. As protein: CASSSGAGGYTF.